This T cell receptor beta chain was identified during a study of technical replicates of blood from a handful of donors. Data came from immunoSEQ multiplex PCR; TCRdb stores just in-frame clones and leaves some out. The sample yields approximately 78,000 clones, 95% to 96% seen once. This TCR was sampled from a human donor in good health. The sample comprised T cells isolated from PBMCs.

The CDR3 coding sequence is TGTGCCAGCTTCGCCGGAACTATTTATGGCTACACCTTC. Encoded protein: CASFAGTIYGYTF. The chain employs TRBV6-6 and TRBJ1-2; no clear D. Germline lookup yields CDR1 MNHNY and CDR2 SVGAGI (reference sequence). Trimming removed 8 bases from V and 5 bases from J, with 15 bases in between. The CDR3 extends over 13 amino acids.